These 13 T cell receptor beta chains originate from one sample sequenced in a study of CD8 T cells in Susac syndrome. An input of about 0.45 to 1 ug of RNA was subjected to reverse transcription using random hexamers. TCRdb passed the immunoSEQ multiplex PCR reads through MiXCR, listing each CDR3 protein once. The sample carries some 140,000 distinct CDR3 sequences, over 75% recorded once. The source material was CD8+ T cells from PBMCs. These receptors all stem from a human donor with multiple sclerosis.

V gene TRBV4-1 combines with J gene TRBJ1-4, with D possibly being TRBD1 (6 bases). The V end was cut by 1 base, the J end by 8 bases, with 14 bases between. CDR3 length: 15 amino acids. CDR1 is MGHRA and CDR2 is YSYEKL in the germline V gene. CDR3 DNA: TGCGCCAGCAGCCAAGGAGGGGGTCAGAAGGAAAAACTGTTTTTT. Translated, it gives CASSQGGGQKEKLFF.

The V call is TRBV4-1, the J call TRBJ2-7; D might be TRBD1 or TRBD2, each matching 5 bases. CDR1 and CDR2 (germline): MGHRA, YSYEKL. The CDR3 is 15 residues long. Between the trimmed V and J ends, which lost 0 bases and 3 bases, there was a span of 12 bases. DNA for the CDR3: TGCGCCAGCAGCCAAGATCGAATGGGGGACTACGAGCAGTACTTC. Protein product: CASSQDRMGDYEQYF.

The J gene is TRBJ2-6, the V gene TRBV9; D not resolved. The CDR3 totals 14 residues. Germline CDR1 and CDR2: SGDLS and YYNGEE. Trimming removed 4 bases from V and 3 bases from J, with 8 bases in between. The CDR3, as DNA: TGTGCCAGCAGCTTGCAAGGTGGGGCCAACGTCCTGACTTTC. Translated: CASSLQGGANVLTF.

The chain combines TRBV6-1 with TRBJ2-7; 9 bases align to TRBD1. The V gene's germline CDR1 is MNHNS and CDR2 SASEGT. CDR3 length equals 15 residues. V dropped 5 bases and J dropped 3; count of bases not matched to a gene: 8. For the CDR3, the DNA is TGTGCCAGCAGTACCCAGACAGGGGGGTTCTACGAGCAGTACGTC. This gives the protein CASSTQTGGFYEQYV.

The chain has TRBV27 and TRBJ1-2; D gene uncertain. The length of the CDR3 is 12 residues. Trimming left V 8 bases short and J 8 bases short, with 15 bases between. Germline V CDR1 and CDR2: MNHEY, SMNVEV (reference sequence). CDR3 loop: CASAQQGGGYTF. CDR3 nucleotides: TGTGCCAGCGCCCAACAAGGAGGAGGCTACACCTTC.

The chain recombines TRBV6-2 or TRBV6-3 with TRBJ2-5, with 11 bases fitting TRBD1. There are 16 residues in the CDR3. In germline, CDR1 is MNHEY, CDR2 SVGEGT. V shed 4 bases and J 2 bases; nucleotides not matched to a gene: 6. CDR3 bases: TGTGCCAGCAGTTGGACAGGGGGCAGACCTCAAGAGACCCAGTACTTC. This translates into CASSWTGGRPQETQYF.

This clonotype was seen only once. The V and J genes are TRBV2 and TRBJ2-4, with D perhaps matching TRBD2 (5 bases). This CDR3 spans 14 amino acids. V lost 3 bases to trimming and J lost 7 bases, with 13 bases between them. Germline V lookup: CDR1 SNHLY, CDR2 FYNNEI. The CDR3 reads CASSDRDSRNIQYF. The DNA for the CDR3 is TGTGCCAGCAGTGATCGGGATAGCAGGAACATTCAGTACTTC.

V gene TRBV20-1 combines with J gene TRBJ2-6; TRBD2 matches at 8 bases. Trimming removed 0 bases from V and 0 bases from J; junction bases left unmatched: 10. The CDR3 contains 19 residues. The germline gives CDR1 DFQATT, CDR2 SNEGSKA (reference sequence). This chain's CDR3 is CSARDRGLAGPSGANVLTF. CDR3 sequence (DNA): TGCAGTGCTAGAGATCGGGGGTTAGCGGGGCCCTCTGGGGCCAACGTCCTGACTTTC.

The chain employs TRBV27 and TRBJ1-5; a possible D gene is TRBD1 (5 bases). Between the trimmed V and J ends, which lost 4 bases and 7 bases, there was a span of 11 bases. From germline, CDR1 is MNHEY and CDR2 SMNVEV (reference sequence). The CDR3 totals 13 residues. CDR3 amino acids: CASSSSGHQPQHF. CDR3 DNA: TGTGCCAGCAGTTCATCAGGGCACCAGCCCCAGCATTTT.

The rearrangement links TRBV20-1 to TRBJ2-3, with a possible D match to TRBD2 (5 bases). The length of the CDR3 is 11 residues. Trimming removed 3 bases at V and 9 bases at J, with 10 bases between. In germline, CDR1 is DFQATT, CDR2 SNEGSKA (reference sequence). CDR3 nucleotide sequence: TGCAGTGCTAGGCTAGCTCGCACGCAGTATTTT. Encoded protein: CSARLARTQYF.

This clonotype is a singleton in its sample. This chain connects TRBV19 to TRBJ1-2; tentative D call: TRBD1 (5 bases). Between the trimmed V and J ends, which lost 2 bases and 1 base, there was a span of 14 bases. This CDR3 is 16 amino acids long. The germline V gene encodes CDR1 LNHDA and CDR2 SQIVND (reference sequence). CDR3 sequence: CASSILGPRDNYGYTF. CDR3 coding DNA: TGTGCCAGTAGTATATTGGGACCGCGTGATAACTATGGCTACACCTTC. The full variable domain, completed using reference TRBV19 and TRBJ1-2, is DGGITQSPKYLFRKEGQNVTLSCEQNLNHDAMYWYRQDPGQGLRLIYYSQIVNDFQKGDIAEGYSVSREKKESFPLTVTSAQKNPTAFYLCASSILGPRDNYGYTFGSGTRLTVV.

The chain is built from TRBV16 and TRBJ2-7; the match to TRBD2 covers 13 bases. This CDR3 has 15 residues. Trimming at V came to 0 bases and at J to 6 bases, leaving 2 bases not matched to a gene. CDR1 KGHSY and CDR2 FQNENV come from the germline V gene. This CDR3 is CASSQSTSGGIEQYF. CDR3 DNA sequence: TGTGCCAGCAGCCAATCGACTAGCGGGGGGATCGAGCAGTACTTC. Based on the CDR3 plus reference TRBV16 and TRBJ2-7, the full variable domain is GEEVAQTPKHLVRGEGQKAKLYCAPIKGHSYVFWYQQVLKNEFKFLISFQNENVFDETGMPKERFSAKCLPNSPCSLEIQATKLEDSAVYFCASSQSTSGGIEQYFGPGTRLTVT.

The chain combines TRBV12-2 with TRBJ1-2; the DNA was not used to check the table's D call, TRBD1. TRBV12-2 is designated a pseudogene. The CDR3 covers 14 residues. Here the CDR3 DNA reads TGTGCAAGTCGCCTAGCCGAGGGGGATAGTGGCTACACCTTC. Protein sequence: CASRLAEGDSGYTF.